This TCR beta chain was identified in a study of T-cell memory formation after mild COVID-19. Findings of the study overall: Later expanders leaned CD4+, whereas day 15 to 85 contracting clones were balanced CD4/CD8.

V was pared by 2 bases and J by 0 bases, with 9 bases between. Germline values: CDR1 SGHRS, CDR2 YFSETQ. The CDR3 totals 15 residues. In regard to this clonotype: The antigen is undetermined.

5'RACE primed from the constant segment yielded TCR alpha and TCR beta cDNA libraries bearing sample barcodes and UMIs. TCRdb called the 5' RACE reads again in MiXCR, with one record for every CDR3 protein. The data contain 200,000 to 250,000 distinct CDR3 sequences, about 9.2% of them seen just once; the ten biggest clones take up 3.5%. The specimen sequenced was PBMCs or a T cell subset sorted from them (not recorded which). The TCR sequence derives from a man between 18 and 29 years old who had mild COVID-19 (a few samples of this study predate the infection). Cell type and time point are not known. The gene calls are TRBV5-1 and TRBJ1-3; possibly TRBD1 for D (6 bases). CDR3 nucleotides: TGCGCCAGCAGCTTATTAGGGGGCTCTGGAAACACCATATATTTT. Amino acids: CASSLLGGSGNTIYF.